Sequencing of this T cell receptor (beta chain) was carried out in a study of cytomegalovirus exposure and HLA in healthy donors. Study results and limitations: Most observed TCR sequences were rare, whereas some public TCRs were detected in many donors. Indistinguishability led to the exclusion of some V segments, TRBV6-2 and TRBV6-3 included. A later look showed TCR association rates differing by HLA locus, highest for DRB1 and lowest for HLA-C. In a later analysis, a missense DCLRE1C variant was linked to TCR beta V- and J-gene trimming.

The PCR made use of 60 Vbeta and 13 Jbeta primers. Generated by immunoSEQ multiplex PCR, the TCRdb table keeps only in-frame clones and is missing some. The sample consists of some 150,000 clones, approximately 88% of them appearing once. Remarks on this clone: The antigen is unknown.

With 4 bases removed from V and 0 bases from J, the gap between germline ends came to 6 bases. The CDR3 consists of 13 residues. CDR1 and CDR2 from the germline V gene are SGHRS and YFSETQ. The sample taken for sequencing was PBMCs. The chain recombines TRBV5-1 with TRBJ2-3; unclear D gene. This TCR was recovered from a woman between 18 and 29 years old in good health and CMV-seronegative. In DNA form, the CDR3 reads TGCGCCAGCAGCCTTCCCAGCACAGATACGCAGTATTTT. This translates into CASSLPSTDTQYF.